The present T cell receptor beta chain was sequenced within a study of spatial heterogeneity in lung cancer. Looked up from germline, CDR1 is SGDLS and CDR2 is YYNGEE. The V end was cut by 1 base, the J end by 6 bases, with 11 bases between. The length of the CDR3 is 13 residues. This clonotype was detected ten times or more. Time point meaning: sample taken at primary tumor resection. Unsorted whole RNA from tumor, nontumor lung or frozen PBMC underwent sequencing. The study tagged each TCR cDNA molecule with a unique molecular identifier. TCRdb processed the 5' RACE reads anew with MiXCR; each CDR3 protein has one entry. Of roughly 9,800 distinct CDR3 sequences in the sample, 4.5% to 6% were seen once.

This clonotype was sampled from a male donor with early-stage non-small cell lung cancer. The chain is built from TRBV9 and TRBJ2-7; maybe TRBD1 (5 bases). The sample here was PBMCs, taken at surgery. The chain's CDR3 is CASSVFWGSEQYF. The CDR3 region has the DNA TGTGCCAGCAGCGTATTTTGGGGCTCCGAGCAGTACTTC.